The rows below give T cell receptor beta chains drawn from one sample of a study of early T cells in non-severe SARS-CoV-2 infection. TCRdb used MiXCR to reprocess the 5' RACE reads, holding one entry per CDR3 protein. The sample contains more than 55,000 distinct CDR3 sequences, 10% to 15% of which appear only once. The sequencing sample was made of whole blood. The receptors were gathered from an adult who was a healthcare worker with PCR-confirmed SARS-CoV-2 infection or an uninfected control (not recorded which). CDR3s include the opening cysteine and the closing phenylalanine or tryptophan. Fields, in order: V gene, clone size, J gene, D gene, CDR3 length, CDR3 protein, CDR3 DNA. A D gene is named only where the DNA matches it firmly. Only some rows state a clone size, as once, few, many or a class for expanded clones.

TRBV6-2/TRBV6-3	-	TRBJ1-5	TRBD1	13	CASSDREVQPQHF	TGTGCCAGCAGCGACAGGGAGGTTCAGCCCCAGCATTTT
TRBV7-3	many	TRBJ1-1	-	14	CASSRSGLNTEAFF	TGTGCCAGCTCCAGGTCAGGGCTGAACACTGAAGCTTTCTTT
TRBV11-2	many	TRBJ2-1	TRBD1	16	CASSSLRTGNYNEQFF	TGTGCCAGCAGCTCCCTCCGGACAGGAAACTACAATGAGCAGTTCTTC
TRBV7-8	many	TRBJ2-1	TRBD2	15	CASSFPLAGGREQFF	TGTGCCAGCAGCTTCCCACTAGCGGGGGGGCGGGAGCAGTTCTTC
TRBV5-1	few	TRBJ1-1	-	14	CASSLARGNTEAFF	TGCGCCAGCAGCTTGGCCAGGGGGAACACTGAAGCTTTCTTT
TRBV11-2	few	TRBJ2-7	-	12	CASSRTPSGQYF	TGTGCCAGCAGCCGGACGCCCTCGGGGCAGTACTTC
TRBV4-3	-	TRBJ1-6	-	15	CASSQGEGWGSPLHF	TGCGCCAGCAGCCAAGGTGAGGGGTGGGGTTCACCCCTCCACTTT
TRBV14	many	TRBJ2-6	-	15	CASSHRNSGANVLTF	TGTGCCAGCAGCCATCGGAACTCTGGGGCCAACGTCCTGACTTTC
TRBV24-1	few	TRBJ2-1	-	13	CATSDEPGKRVFF	TGTGCCACCAGTGATGAGCCGGGCAAACGAGTATTCTTC
TRBV2	-	TRBJ2-3	TRBD2	17	CASRSPGLAGVTDTQYF	TGTGCCAGCAGGTCCCCGGGACTAGCGGGGGTCACAGATACGCAGTATTTT
TRBV5-6	many	TRBJ2-7	-	14	CASSLTYSHYEQYF	TGTGCCAGCAGCTTGACGTACAGCCATTACGAGCAGTACTTC
TRBV28	few	TRBJ2-7	-	14	CASSLNLSPYEQYF	TGTGCCAGCAGTTTAAATCTCAGTCCCTACGAGCAGTACTTC
TRBV11-2	many	TRBJ1-4	TRBD1	16	CASSLQPGQGFEKLFF	TGTGCCAGCAGCTTACAACCGGGACAGGGTTTTGAAAAACTGTTTTTT
TRBV12-3/TRBV12-4	many	TRBJ2-3	TRBD2	14	CASSRVGLADTQYF	TGTGCCAGCTCAAGGGTAGGACTAGCAGATACGCAGTATTTT
TRBV11-3	many	TRBJ2-7	-	16	CATSSSGRDGSYEQYF	TGTGCCACCAGCTCTTCCGGCCGGGACGGCTCCTACGAGCAGTACTTC
TRBV5-1	many	TRBJ1-2	TRBD1	14	CASSLGQGTDGYTF	TGCGCCAGCAGCTTAGGACAGGGAACGGATGGCTACACCTTC
TRBV7-2	few	TRBJ2-5	-	14	CASSLGGRWETQYF	TGTGCCAGCAGCTTAGGAGGGAGGTGGGAGACCCAGTACTTC
TRBV5-1	-	TRBJ2-5	TRBD2	17	CASSRTPLGGSQETQYF	TGCGCCAGCAGCCGAACTCCCCTGGGGGGGTCGCAAGAGACCCAGTACTTC
TRBV20-1	-	TRBJ2-4	-	15	CSAREGGLTKNIQYF	TGCAGTGCTAGAGAGGGCGGACTAACCAAAAACATTCAGTACTTC
TRBV12-3/TRBV12-4	many	TRBJ1-1	-	14	CASSFYQRNTEAFF	TGTGCCAGCAGTTTTTATCAGCGCAACACTGAAGCTTTCTTT
TRBV20-1	many	TRBJ1-1	-	11	CSARSKGSAFF	TGCAGTGCTAGATCTAAGGGCAGTGCTTTCTTT
TRBV24-1	many	TRBJ2-2	TRBD1	16	CATSDFGTGSTGELFF	TGTGCCACCAGTGATTTCGGGACAGGGAGCACCGGGGAGCTGTTTTTT
TRBV10-3	many	TRBJ2-1	-	11	CAINTGPEQFF	TGTGCCATCAATACAGGGCCCGAGCAGTTCTTC
TRBV2	-	TRBJ1-6	-	15	CASSIRTANNSPLHF	TGTGCCAGCAGTATTCGGACAGCCAATAATTCACCCCTCCACTTT
TRBV2	many	TRBJ2-2	-	13	CASKGPNTGELFF	TGTGCCAGCAAAGGGCCGAACACCGGGGAGCTGTTTTTT
TRBV6-6	many	TRBJ2-5	TRBD1	15	CASTFSRDRQETQYF	TGTGCCAGCACCTTCTCCCGGGACAGACAAGAGACCCAGTACTTC
TRBV5-1	many	TRBJ1-4	-	14	CASRPDGPNEKLFF	TGCGCCAGCAGACCGGACGGCCCTAATGAAAAACTGTTTTTT
TRBV7-9	-	TRBJ2-3	-	14	CASSLQAAGNTQYF	TGTGCCAGCAGCCTACAAGCGGCGGGGAATACGCAGTATTTT
TRBV11-2	many	TRBJ2-6	-	14	CASSLVSGANVLTF	TGTGCCAGCAGCTTAGTCTCTGGGGCCAACGTCCTGACTTTC
TRBV5-1	many	TRBJ2-7	-	14	CASSLSQGPGEQYF	TGCGCCAGCAGCTTATCTCAGGGGCCTGGCGAGCAGTACTTC
TRBV3-1	-	TRBJ2-7	-	18	CASSPSSVRALNWDEQYF	TGTGCCAGCAGCCCCTCGAGTGTCAGGGCCCTTAATTGGGACGAGCAGTACTTC
TRBV5-1	many	TRBJ1-4	TRBD1	15	CASSLLGTGGEKLFF	TGCGCCAGCAGCTTGCTCGGGACAGGGGGAGAAAAACTGTTTTTT
TRBV19	many	TRBJ2-1	-	14	CASSMWTVNNEQFF	TGTGCCAGTAGTATGTGGACGGTTAACAATGAGCAGTTCTTC
TRBV7-2	many	TRBJ2-7	-	12	CASTPDSFEQYF	TGTGCCAGCACCCCCGACAGTTTCGAGCAGTACTTC
TRBV29-1	-	TRBJ2-1	-	11	CSVDVTGEQFF	TGCAGCGTTGATGTTACTGGTGAGCAGTTCTTC
TRBV2	-	TRBJ1-2	-	14	CASSGSTASYGYTF	TGTGCCAGCAGTGGTTCGACAGCGAGCTATGGCTACACCTTC
TRBV7-3	few	TRBJ1-1	-	13	CASSLNDYTEAFF	TGTGCCAGCAGCTTAAACGATTACACTGAAGCTTTCTTT
TRBV27	-	TRBJ2-3	-	15	CASSLVPGAADTQYF	TGTGCCAGCAGTTTAGTTCCGGGTGCGGCAGATACGCAGTATTTT
TRBV7-6	many	TRBJ2-5	-	12	CASSHREETQYF	TGTGCCAGCAGCCACAGGGAGGAGACCCAGTACTTC
TRBV10-3	many	TRBJ2-3	-	14	CAIRSAGSTDTQYF	TGTGCCATCAGAAGTGCTGGCTCCACAGATACGCAGTATTTT
TRBV18	-	TRBJ2-5	TRBD1	14	CASSLNRGAETQYF	TGTGCCAGCTCACTCAACAGGGGGGCGGAGACCCAGTACTTC
TRBV6-2/TRBV6-3	many	TRBJ1-4	TRBD1	13	CASGQGFDEKPFF	TGTGCCAGCGGACAGGGGTTCGATGAAAAACCGTTTTTT
TRBV12-3/TRBV12-4	-	TRBJ2-3	-	12	CASSSTAYTQYF	TGTGCCAGCAGTTCCACAGCTTATACGCAGTATTTT
TRBV18	many	TRBJ1-1	TRBD1	14	CASSPGQVQTEAFF	TGTGCCAGCTCACCCGGACAGGTGCAGACTGAAGCTTTCTTT
TRBV20-1	many	TRBJ2-3	-	14	CSASRDTRTDTQYF	TGCAGTGCTAGTAGGGACACCCGCACAGATACGCAGTATTTT
TRBV7-9	few	TRBJ1-4	-	17	CASSHLEGGRANEKLFF	TGTGCCAGCAGCCACTTGGAGGGAGGGAGAGCTAATGAAAAACTGTTTTTT
TRBV7-2	many	TRBJ1-1	-	15	CASSLGGGLGTEAFF	TGTGCCAGCAGCTTAGGAGGGGGGTTGGGCACTGAAGCTTTCTTT
TRBV2	-	TRBJ2-1	TRBD2	16	CASDRRLGGGAPEQFF	TGTGCCAGCGATAGGCGACTGGGCGGGGGGGCCCCTGAGCAGTTCTTC
TRBV2	-	TRBJ1-2	TRBD1	14	CASSGTGRNYGYTF	TGTGCCAGCAGTGGGACAGGGCGTAACTATGGCTACACCTTC
TRBV6-6	-	TRBJ2-2	-	15	CASAGTHSNTGELFF	TGTGCCAGCGCCGGGACGCATTCGAACACCGGGGAGCTGTTTTTT
TRBV5-1	few	TRBJ1-6	-	13	CASRSGDDSPLHF	TGCGCCAGCAGGTCAGGGGACGATTCACCCCTCCACTTT
TRBV29-1	-	TRBJ1-1	-	13	CSVAPRVGTEAFF	TGCAGCGTTGCTCCCAGGGTGGGAACTGAAGCTTTCTTT
TRBV7-6	few	TRBJ2-1	TRBD2	17	CASSLPPAGGSYNEQFF	TGTGCCAGCAGCTTACCCCCGGCGGGGGGCTCCTACAATGAGCAGTTCTTC
TRBV7-9	-	TRBJ2-1	-	14	CASSFGTDYNEQFF	TGTGCCAGCAGCTTCGGGACGGACTACAATGAGCAGTTCTTC
TRBV12-3/TRBV12-4	many	TRBJ1-6	-	20	CASSPRPRGVQSSYNSPLHF	TGTGCCAGCAGTCCCCGTCCCAGGGGCGTGCAAAGCTCCTATAATTCACCCCTCCACTTT
TRBV10-3	few	TRBJ2-7	TRBD1	16	CAISEPDRGRSYEQYF	TGTGCCATCAGTGAGCCCGACAGGGGGCGGTCATACGAGCAGTACTTC